A selection of T cell receptor beta chains follows, all from one sample in a study of blood T cell repertoires in COVID-19. This table comes from immunoSEQ multiplex PCR, and its TCRdb copy is limited to in-frame clones, with some not included. The sample holds approximately 86,000 clones, approximately 90% seen once. Sample: peripheral blood. The receptors come from a man aged 50-59 years with acute or convalescent COVID-19. Each CDR3 is given with its conserved first and last residue. A D gene is named only where the DNA matches it firmly. Only part of the rows carry a size: once, few, many, or a class if the clone is expanded.

clone_size d_call j_call v_call cdr3_aa cdr3_nt
- - TRBJ2-7 TRBV19 CASTTGAVHEQYF TGTGCCAGTACCACTGGGGCCGTCCACGAGCAGTACTTC
- TRBD2 TRBJ2-3 TRBV7-8 CASSFLAGGPRDTQYF TGTGCCAGCAGCTTCCTAGCGGGGGGGCCCAGAGATACGCAGTATTTT
- TRBD2 TRBJ2-7 TRBV7-3 CASSLGGTYEQYF TGTGCCAGCAGCTTGGGGGGGACCTACGAGCAGTACTTC
- - TRBJ1-2 TRBV4-2 CASSQEFPGHLYGYTF TGTGCCAGCAGCCAAGAGTTCCCGGGACACCTCTATGGCTACACCTTC
- - TRBJ2-3 TRBV30 CAQTGESADTQYF TGTGCCCAGACGGGTGAAAGCGCAGATACGCAGTATTTT
- - TRBJ1-3 TRBV18 CASSLSFSGNTIYF TGTGCCAGCTCCCTCTCCTTCTCTGGAAACACCATATATTTT
- - TRBJ2-4 TRBV25-1 CASSDGIQYF TGTGCCAGCAGTGACGGCATTCAGTACTTC
- TRBD2 TRBJ2-1 TRBV7-9 CASSLRTSGVYNEQFF TGTGCCAGCAGCTTAAGGACTAGCGGGGTATACAATGAGCAGTTCTTC
- TRBD1 TRBJ2-2 TRBV5-1 CASSEQGVGAGELFF TGCGCCAGCAGCGAACAGGGGGTTGGAGCCGGGGAGCTGTTTTTT
- - TRBJ1-1 TRBV6-5 CASSSTALVNEAFF TGTGCCAGCAGTTCGACTGCTTTGGTAAATGAAGCTTTCTTT
- - TRBJ1-1 TRBV18 CASSPAKGVTEAFF TGTGCCAGCTCACCAGCGAAGGGGGTTACTGAAGCTTTCTTT
- - TRBJ1-1 TRBV5-5 CASNSPGGGTEAFF TGTGCCAGCAACTCGCCCGGGGGGGGCACTGAAGCTTTCTTT
- - TRBJ1-3 TRBV18 CASSGGSSGNTIYF TGTGCCAGCTCAGGGGGCAGCTCTGGAAACACCATATATTTT
- TRBD1 TRBJ1-2 TRBV19 CASSEGAGYGYTF TGTGCCAGTAGTGAGGGGGCTGGCTATGGCTACACCTTC
- TRBD1 TRBJ1-1 TRBV18 CASSPRAGGENTEAFF TGTGCCAGCTCACCCCGTGCAGGGGGCGAGAACACTGAAGCTTTCTTT
- TRBD1 TRBJ1-6 TRBV7-9 CASSGSDRGPSPLHF TGTGCCAGCAGCGGCTCGGACAGGGGCCCTTCACCCCTCCACTTT
- TRBD1 TRBJ1-5 TRBV5-1 CASSAGTGGVGQPQHF TGCGCCAGCAGCGCCGGGACAGGGGGCGTCGGACAGCCCCAGCATTTT
- TRBD1 TRBJ1-1 TRBV7-2 CASSSGDRNTEAFF TGTGCCAGCAGCTCAGGGGACAGGAACACTGAAGCTTTCTTT
once TRBD1 TRBJ1-5 TRBV6-5 CASSDSDRGRQPQHF TGTGCCAGCAGTGACTCGGACAGGGGGCGGCAGCCCCAGCATTTT
- - TRBJ1-1 TRBV6-5 CASSSRRGGLNTEAFF TGTGCCAGCAGTTCTCGCCGGGGCGGACTAAACACTGAAGCTTTCTTT
- - TRBJ2-1 TRBV15 CATSRGQTTTYNEQFF TGTGCCACCAGCAGAGGTCAGACGACTACCTACAATGAGCAGTTCTTC
- TRBD1 TRBJ2-3 TRBV7-9 CASSFGAGGGDTQYF TGTGCCAGCAGCTTTGGAGCAGGGGGCGGCGATACGCAGTATTTT
- TRBD1 TRBJ1-3 TRBV6-5 CASTWDRTSGNTIYF TGTGCCAGCACCTGGGACAGGACCTCTGGAAACACCATATATTTT
- TRBD2 TRBJ2-3 TRBV7-9 CASSLDRGGTDTQYF TGTGCCAGCAGCTTAGACCGCGGGGGGACAGATACGCAGTATTTT
- TRBD1 TRBJ1-6 TRBV10-3 CAIGTDYNSPLHF TGTGCCATTGGGACAGATTATAATTCACCCCTCCACTTT
- TRBD1 TRBJ1-2 TRBV4-1 CASRHNQGAVGYTF TGCGCCAGCAGACATAATCAGGGGGCGGTTGGCTACACCTTC
- - TRBJ2-7 TRBV15 CATSRQSGQGGSYEQYF TGTGCCACCAGCAGGCAGAGCGGCCAGGGAGGATCCTACGAGCAGTACTTC
- TRBD2 TRBJ2-5 TRBV5-1 CASTESGLAGSLETQYF TGCGCCAGCACCGAATCCGGACTAGCGGGGAGTCTAGAGACCCAGTACTTC
- - TRBJ2-2 TRBV6-5 CASSSRDTYTGELFF TGTGCCAGCAGTTCCCGGGACACCTACACCGGGGAGCTGTTTTTT
- - TRBJ2-7 TRBV20-1 CSASRPGAPHEQYF TGCAGTGCTAGTCGCCCAGGGGCCCCACACGAGCAGTACTTC
- - TRBJ1-2 TRBV28 CASSFTGVRYGYTF TGTGCCAGCAGTTTCACCGGGGTTCGCTATGGCTACACCTTC
- TRBD2 TRBJ2-5 TRBV30 CAWSGVAGKETQYF TGTGCCTGGAGTGGGGTAGCGGGGAAAGAGACCCAGTACTTC
- - TRBJ2-7 TRBV21-1 CASSSSGQGVYEQYF TGTGCCAGCAGCAGCTCGGGACAGGGCGTCTACGAGCAGTACTTC
- TRBD2 TRBJ2-5 TRBV5-4 CASSTGLAGGGKTQYF TGTGCCAGCAGCACGGGACTAGCGGGGGGCGGAAAGACCCAGTACTTC
once - TRBJ2-5 TRBV7-3 CASSPRGGGIQETQYF TGTGCCAGCAGTCCCCGAGGGGGGGGGATCCAAGAGACCCAGTACTTC
- - TRBJ2-1 TRBV2 CASSVYARNEQFF TGTGCCAGCAGTGTCTACGCCAGGAATGAGCAGTTCTTC
- TRBD1 TRBJ1-1 TRBV20-1 CSALRTGEAFF TGCAGTGCACTACGGACAGGTGAAGCTTTCTTT
- - TRBJ2-1 TRBV9 CASCVRGGEYNEQFF TGTGCCAGCTGCGTAAGAGGCGGAGAATACAATGAGCAGTTCTTC
once - TRBJ2-7 TRBV2 CASRNRQAGSGEQYF TGTGCCAGCAGAAATAGACAGGCTGGGTCCGGGGAGCAGTACTTC
few TRBD2 TRBJ2-1 TRBV4-2 CASSQDGWGLAEYNEQFF TGTGCCAGCAGCCAAGACGGGTGGGGACTAGCGGAGTACAATGAGCAGTTCTTC
- TRBD2 TRBJ2-1 TRBV27 CASSLYGSGGSDEQFF TGTGCCAGCAGTTTATATGGTAGCGGGGGATCCGATGAGCAGTTCTTC
once TRBD1 TRBJ2-5 TRBV3-1/TRBV3-2 CASTAGTGPQETQYF TGTGCCAGCACCGCCGGGACAGGTCCACAAGAGACCCAGTACTTC
few TRBD2 TRBJ2-5 TRBV5-1 CASSLGTSGRQETQYF TGCGCCAGCAGCTTGGGAACTAGCGGGAGGCAAGAGACCCAGTACTTC